These 3 T cell receptor beta chains originate from one sample sequenced in a study of T cells in Graves' hyperthyroidism and ophthalmopathy. The CDR3 regions of TCR beta were amplified from RNA transcripts. The study used the HTBI primer set for a first-round RT-PCR of the TCR CDR3. TCRdb redid the calling of the multiplex PCR reads with MiXCR, one entry per CDR3 protein. Of a few hundred thousand distinct CDR3 sequences detected, around 25% appear once; the ten largest clones hold roughly 80%. The sample was blood. These receptors came from a man over 45 with Graves' hyperthyroidism.

This clonotype showed up many times. The chain combines TRBV11-2 with TRBJ2-7; 9 nucleotides align to TRBD1. V dropped 3 bases and J dropped 2; count of bases not matched to a gene: 2. CDR1 and CDR2 (germline): SGHAT, FQNNGV. The CDR3 contains 14 residues. CDR3 loop: CASSLWDRAYEQYF. The CDR3 region has the DNA TGTGCCAGCAGCTTGTGGGACAGGGCCTACGAGCAGTACTTC.

The chain carries TRBV24-1 and TRBJ2-7; D may be TRBD1 (5 bases). The germline V gene has CDR1 KGHDR and CDR2 SFDVKD. Deletions cut 4 bases from V and 8 bases from J, with 17 bases between. The CDR3 is 14 amino acids. In DNA, the CDR3 is TGTGCCACCAGTGACTCACTCGACAGAGCAAAGCAGTACTTC. Amino acids: CATSDSLDRAKQYF.

The chain has TRBV29-1 and TRBJ2-1; 7 nucleotides agree with TRBD2. Germline trimming cut 1 base from V and 0 bases from J; bases unmatched to any gene: 9. Germline V gives CDR1 SQVTM, CDR2 ANQGSEA. The CDR3 is 17 amino acids. The CDR3 sequence: CSVEGLAGVSSYNEQFF. For the CDR3, the DNA is TGCAGCGTTGAAGGACTAGCTGGGGTCAGCTCCTACAATGAGCAGTTCTTC.